The 20 T cell receptor beta chains presented below share a single source sample, sequenced in a study of blood T cell repertoires in COVID-19. The repertoire was sequenced with immunoSEQ multiplex PCR; TCRdb's copy has only in-frame clones and lacks some. The table has approximately 200,000 clones, under 90% seen once. The sequenced sample was peripheral blood. All receptors come from a woman aged 55-75 years who had recovered from COVID-19.

In this sample, this clone turned up once. The chain links TRBV4-3 to TRBJ2-2; 7 bases fit TRBD2. Germline CDR1 is LGHNA and CDR2 is YSLEER. CDR3 size: 16 residues. V shed 4 bases, J shed 7 bases, and the junction held 12 bases outside the gene matches. CDR3 bases: TGCGCCAGCAGCCTGCAAACCAGCGGGGATGGCGGGGAGCTGTTTTTT. It translates to CASSLQTSGDGGELFF.

The rearrangement joins TRBV9 to TRBJ2-2; a possible D gene is TRBD2 (5 bases). CDR1 and CDR2 (germline): SGDLS, YYNGEE. Trimming took off 1 base at V and 4 bases at J, with 5 bases between the two ends. The CDR3 runs 13 residues. In DNA form, the CDR3 reads TGTGCCAGCAGCGTACGGGGCACCGGGGAGCTGTTTTTT. Its translation is CASSVRGTGELFF.

The chain links TRBV5-1 to TRBJ2-5, with TRBD2 matching 12 bases. V lost 5 bases to trimming and J lost 4 bases; unmatched junction nucleotides: 9. This CDR3 is built from 16 residues. Germline values: CDR1 SGHRS, CDR2 YFSETQ. The CDR3 DNA sequence: TGCGCCAGCAGACCCACCCTAGCGGGGGGGCGAGAGACCCAGTACTTC. It specifies CASRPTLAGGRETQYF. The full variable domain, rest sourced from reference TRBV5-1 and TRBJ2-5, is KAGVTQTPRYLIKTRGQQVTLSCSPISGHRSVSWYQQTPGQGLQFLFEYFSETQRNKGNFPGRFSGRQFSNSRSEMNVSTLELGDSALYLCASRPTLAGGRETQYFGPGTRLLVL.

Here the CDR3 DNA reads TGTGCCAGCAGCTTAGGGTGGGACTCCGGGGAATGGGAGACCCAGTACTTC. Translation: CASSLGWDSGEWETQYF. The J gene is TRBJ2-5, the V gene TRBV7-9, with D perhaps TRBD2 (6 bases). The germline gives CDR1 SEHNR, CDR2 FQNEAQ (reference sequence). The CDR3 spans 17 residues. Trimming took off 1 base at V and 5 bases at J, with 20 bases between the two ends.

In its sample, this clone was seen a few times. The J gene is TRBJ2-7, the V gene TRBV6-5, with 11 nucleotides matching TRBD2. Looked up from germline, CDR1 is MNHEY and CDR2 is SVGAGI. V gave up 5 bases and J gave up 1 base; unmatched junction bases: 1. CDR3 length: 14 amino acids. DNA of the CDR3: TGTGCCAGCAGTCTAGCGGGGGGTTCCTACGAGCAGTACTTC. As protein: CASSLAGGSYEQYF.

The chain has TRBV11-2 and TRBJ2-7; 7 nucleotides match TRBD1. The V and J ends lost 1 base and 2 bases, in that order; junction bases with no gene match: 2. This CDR3 region has 14 residues. Germline V CDR1 and CDR2: SGHAT, FQNNGV. The CDR3 nucleotides are TGTGCCAGCAGCTTAGGACAGGGAACCTACGAGCAGTACTTC. Translated: CASSLGQGTYEQYF.

This sequence joins TRBV29-1 and TRBJ2-7, with 7 bases identical to TRBD1. The CDR3 totals 13 residues. The germline V gene has CDR1 SQVTM and CDR2 ANQGSEA. V lost 6 bases and J lost 0; bases outside the gene matches: 5. CDR3 sequence reads: CSVRQGNSYEQYF. The CDR3 nucleotides read TGCAGCGTCCGACAGGGAAACTCCTACGAGCAGTACTTC.

The V gene is TRBV30, the J gene TRBJ1-2, with unresolved D. This CDR3 comprises 11 residues. Germline assignment: CDR1 GTSNPN and CDR2 SVGIG (reference sequence). The V and J ends lost 3 bases and 7 bases respectively, with 9 bases between them. The CDR3 bases are TGTGCCTGGAGGTTGAGAAGTGGCTACACCTTC. As protein: CAWRLRSGYTF.

This chain connects TRBV30 to TRBJ1-4; TRBD1 aligns across 8 bases. Germline V gene lookup returns CDR1 GTSNPN and CDR2 SVGIG (reference sequence). This CDR3 spans 14 amino acids. Trimming at V came to 2 bases and at J to 6 bases, leaving 5 bases not matched to a gene. In DNA form, the CDR3 reads TGTGCCTGGAGTTTGGACAGGGTTCATGAAAAACTGTTTTTT. Encoded protein: CAWSLDRVHEKLFF.

The rearrangement joins TRBV15 to TRBJ1-1; D is perhaps TRBD1 (6 bases). The CDR3 runs to 14 residues. The germline gives CDR1 LNHNV, CDR2 YYDKDF (reference sequence). Deletions cut 2 bases from V and 4 bases from J, with 11 bases between. The CDR3 loop is CATSRQGRVTEAFF. Here the CDR3 DNA reads TGTGCCACCAGCAGACAGGGGCGGGTCACTGAAGCTTTCTTT.

The chain combines TRBV3-1 (or the pseudogene TRBV3-2) with TRBJ2-7; 9 positions match TRBD1. Germline values: CDR1 LGHDT, CDR2 YNNKEL (reference sequence). The CDR3 length is 14 residues. The junction had 4 bases not matched to a gene; V was cut back by 4 bases and J by 3 bases. In DNA form, the CDR3 reads TGTGCCAGCAGCCTGGGACAGGGCGGCTACGAGCAGTACTTC. Translated: CASSLGQGGYEQYF.

V and J are TRBV18 and TRBJ1-1, with no clear D. V was pared by 3 bases and J by 3 bases, with 8 bases between. This CDR3 has 13 amino acids. Per germline, CDR1 KGHSH and CDR2 LQKENI. The CDR3: CASSPNRDTEAFF. Here the CDR3 DNA reads TGTGCCAGCTCACCGAACCGGGACACTGAAGCTTTCTTT. The complete variable domain, with remaining parts taken from reference TRBV18 and TRBJ1-1, reads NAGVMQNPRHLVRRRGQEARLRCSPMKGHSHVYWYRQLPEEGLKFMVYLQKENIIDESGMPKERFSAEFPKEGPSILRIQQVVRGDSAAYFCASSPNRDTEAFFGQGTRLTVV.

The gene calls are TRBV7-2 and TRBJ2-5, with a weak D call TRBD1 (6 bases). V was trimmed by 3 bases and J by 5 bases, leaving 13 bases between them. The CDR3 contains 14 residues. The germline V gene has CDR1 SGHTA and CDR2 FQGNSA. CDR3 sequence: CASSFKGQGETQYF. The CDR3 nucleotides are TGTGCCAGCAGCTTTAAGGGGCAGGGGGAGACCCAGTACTTC.

The rearrangement joins TRBV7-9 to TRBJ1-2; 11 bases agree with TRBD1. The V segment lost 1 base and the J segment 6 bases; nucleotides outside the gene matches: 4. The germline gives CDR1 SEHNR, CDR2 FQNEAQ (reference sequence). This CDR3 spans 15 amino acids. CDR3 nucleotide sequence: TGTGCCAGCAGCTTAGTTGGGACAGGGGGACATGGCTACACCTTC. It codes for CASSLVGTGGHGYTF.

This chain joins TRBV19 and TRBJ2-2, with 8 bases that match TRBD2. V shed 4 bases and J 6 bases; nucleotides not matched to a gene: 10. Germline CDR1 LNHDA, CDR2 SQIVND (reference sequence). The CDR3 extends over 16 amino acids. The DNA for the CDR3 is TGTGCCAGTAGTACTCGTCTCCTGACTAGCGCCGGGGAGCTGTTTTTT. Amino acids: CASSTRLLTSAGELFF.

The chain links TRBV12-5 to TRBJ1-3; D remains ambiguous. The CDR3 has 18 residues. Germline V gives CDR1 LGHNT, CDR2 FRNRAP. V lost 0 bases, J lost 0 bases, and 15 bases lay in between. The CDR3 DNA is TGTGCTAGTGGTTTGGTACTAGGGCGGAGCCTCTCTGGAAACACCATATATTTT. This gives the protein CASGLVLGRSLSGNTIYF.

V and J are TRBV6-5 and TRBJ2-7; 7 bases are shared with TRBD1. With V trimmed by 6 bases and J by 4 bases, 9 bases remained unmatched. The V gene's germline CDR1 is MNHEY and CDR2 SVGAGI. This CDR3 spans 14 amino acids. The CDR3 spells CASSPTGSRYEQYF. The CDR3 coding sequence is TGTGCCAGCAGCCCGACAGGGTCACGGTACGAGCAGTACTTC.

The chain combines TRBV5-5 with TRBJ2-7; no firm D call. The CDR3 spans 14 residues. V gave up 2 bases and J gave up 3 bases, with 12 bases separating them. Germline-derived CDR1 and CDR2 are SGHKS and YYEKEE (reference sequence). CDR3 sequence reads: CASSLARLGYEQYF. The DNA for the CDR3 is TGTGCCAGCAGCTTAGCCAGGTTAGGCTACGAGCAGTACTTC.

This clone turned up a few times. The rearrangement links TRBV2 to TRBJ1-2; 10 bases map to TRBD1. CDR1 is SNHLY, CDR2 FYNNEI, per germline. The CDR3 sequence is 14 residues long. Trimming removed 4 bases from V and 4 bases from J; junction bases left unmatched: 3. CDR3: CASSGDRGGYGYTF. CDR3 DNA: TGTGCCAGCAGTGGGGACAGGGGCGGCTATGGCTACACCTTC.

This chain joins TRBV9 and TRBJ2-5, with TRBD1 matching 9 bases. CDR1 and CDR2 (germline): SGDLS, YYNGEE. Trimming took 3 bases from V and 4 from J; bases not matched to a gene: 4. The CDR3 contains 14 residues. The CDR3 here is CASSGTGGGETQYF. The CDR3 region has the DNA TGTGCCAGCAGCGGAACAGGGGGCGGAGAGACCCAGTACTTC.